The 24 T cell receptor beta chains in this list originate from one sample, sequenced in a study of blood T cell repertoires in COVID-19. Sequencing was performed with immunoSEQ multiplex PCR; in TCRdb, only in-frame clones are kept and a portion is missing. The sample contains around 68,000 clones, 89% of which appear only once. Sequenced material: peripheral blood. These TCRs come from a man aged 50-59 years with active COVID-19.

In its sample, this clone was seen many times. The V gene is TRBV4-3, the J gene TRBJ2-1; 7 positions match TRBD2. The CDR3 is 15 residues long. V dropped 4 bases and J dropped 3; count of bases not matched to a gene: 6. Germline values: CDR1 LGHNA, CDR2 YSLEER. CDR3 amino acids: CASSRTRGDYNEQFF. The CDR3 DNA reads TGCGCCAGCAGCCGGACTCGGGGGGACTACAATGAGCAGTTCTTC.

The chain has TRBV15 and TRBJ1-4; 7 nucleotides match TRBD1. CDR1 and CDR2 (germline): LNHNV, YYDKDF (reference sequence). V was clipped by 11 bases and J by 8 bases; unmatched bases: 8. The CDR3 is 12 amino acids. The CDR3 DNA reads TGTGCCGCCGGTGGACAGGAAGAAAAACTGTTTTTT. Translating it yields CAAGGQEEKLFF.

The rearrangement uses TRBV7-3 and TRBJ2-3, with 13 bases fitting TRBD2. The germline CDR1 and CDR2 sequences are SGHTA and FQGTGA. The ends lost 5 bases at V and 4 bases at J; junction bases unmatched: 6. The CDR3 sequence is 16 residues long. The CDR3 nucleotides are TGTGCCAGCAGCCCCGGACTAGCGGGGGCTGCAGATACGCAGTATTTT. Translation: CASSPGLAGAADTQYF.

The rearrangement links TRBV5-4 to TRBJ2-2; perhaps TRBD1 as D (6 bases). CDR3 length equals 17 residues. Germline V gives CDR1 SGHNT, CDR2 YYREEE (reference sequence). Trimming stripped 4 bases from V and 0 bases from J, with 16 bases between. In nucleotides, the CDR3 is TGTGCCAGCAGCAAGGGGCTGGGACAATCGAACACCGGGGAGCTGTTTTTT. This sequence encodes CASSKGLGQSNTGELFF.

The J gene is TRBJ2-7, the V gene TRBV6-5; TRBD1 is a possible D gene (5 bases). Trimming took off 5 bases at V and 5 bases at J, with 7 bases between the two ends. Germline V gives CDR1 MNHEY, CDR2 SVGAGI. The CDR3 consists of 11 residues. The CDR3 DNA reads as TGTGCCAGCAGTCGACAGAACGAGCAGTACTTC. Protein product: CASSRQNEQYF.

The V gene is TRBV10-1, the J gene TRBJ2-1; 9 bases line up with TRBD2. The CDR3 covers 17 residues. Germline-derived CDR1 and CDR2 are WNHNN and SYGVQD (reference sequence). The trim removed 3 bases at V and 7 bases at J, leaving 13 bases unmatched. The chain's CDR3 is CASSDGGGAGVRNEQFF. The CDR3 DNA is TGCGCCAGCAGTGATGGCGGGGGGGCCGGGGTGAGGAATGAGCAGTTCTTC.

About this clone: At one end, the junction sequence differs from germline, possibly due to a read error. This chain connects TRBV12-3 or TRBV12-4 to TRBJ2-1; 7 bases fit TRBD1. The CDR3 is made up of 12 amino acids. Written as DNA, the CDR3 is TGTGCCAGCAGTTTCGGACAGGCCGAGCGTGTCTTC. Its translation: CASSFGQAERVF.

CDR3 sequence reads: CASSLAGGSYEQYF. CDR3 nucleotide sequence: TGTGCCAGCTCCTTGGCGGGGGGGTCCTACGAGCAGTACTTC. The V gene is TRBV18, the J gene TRBJ2-7, with 9 bases matching TRBD2. Germline V gives CDR1 KGHSH, CDR2 LQKENI. This CDR3 has 14 amino acids. V gave up 6 bases and J gave up 1 base; unmatched junction bases: 4.

J is TRBJ2-2 and V is TRBV12-3 or TRBV12-4; weak D call: TRBD2 (6 bases). Trimming removed 7 bases at V and 4 bases at J, with 10 bases between. This CDR3 is built from 13 residues. The CDR3 is CASKGLATGELFF. In nucleotides, the CDR3 is TGTGCCAGCAAGGGACTTGCCACCGGGGAGCTGTTTTTT.

V usage is TRBV18 and J usage is TRBJ2-6; 8 bases map to TRBD1. The trim removed 4 bases at V and 2 bases at J, leaving 10 bases unmatched. CDR1 and CDR2 (germline): KGHSH, LQKENI. CDR3 size: 18 residues. The CDR3, as DNA: TGTGCCAGCTCACTAACGGACAGGGAGCTGACTGGGGCCAACGTCCTGACTTTC. Translated: CASSLTDRELTGANVLTF.

This chain uses TRBV7-9 with TRBJ2-3; D possibly corresponds to TRBD1 (6 bases). The CDR3 contains 16 residues. The V gene's germline CDR1 is SEHNR and CDR2 FQNEAQ (reference sequence). The V and J ends lost 5 bases and 2 bases respectively, with 17 bases between them. The CDR3 spells CASSRSDRLLTDTQYF. Here the CDR3 DNA reads TGTGCCAGCAGCAGATCGGACAGACTCCTCACAGATACGCAGTATTTT.

This clone was observed a single time. The rearrangement links TRBV19 to TRBJ2-3; perhaps TRBD1 as D (6 bases). V lost 4 bases and J lost 7, with 18 bases in between. CDR1 LNHDA and CDR2 SQIVND come from the germline V gene (reference sequence). The CDR3 spans 15 residues. The CDR3 nucleotides read TGTGCCAGTAGTAGTTCCGCAGGGGAATCGTATACGCAGTATTTT. It encodes CASSSSAGESYTQYF.

V usage is TRBV18 and J usage is TRBJ1-2, with 8 bases that match TRBD1. The germline gives CDR1 KGHSH, CDR2 LQKENI. This CDR3 contains 13 residues. V was clipped by 8 bases and J by 5 bases; unmatched bases: 7. CDR3 amino acids: CASTLDRAYGYTF. Written as DNA, the CDR3 is TGTGCCAGCACGTTGGACAGGGCGTATGGCTACACCTTC.

The chain employs TRBV7-2 and TRBJ1-4; D perhaps matches TRBD1 (6 bases). CDR3 length equals 17 residues. CDR1 and CDR2 from the germline V gene are SGHTA and FQGNSA. Trimming pared 1 base from V and 6 bases from J, leaving 18 bases between. Here the CDR3 DNA reads TGTGCCAGCAGCTTAGTCGTGGGGGCTTATTCTTATGAAAAACTGTTTTTT. It encodes CASSLVVGAYSYEKLFF.

The rearrangement joins TRBV13 to TRBJ1-2; the D gene is possibly TRBD1 (6 bases). Germline CDR1 reads PRHDT; CDR2 reads FYEKMQ (reference sequence). V lost 4 bases and J 2 bases, leaving 11 bases between the germline ends. The CDR3 runs to 14 residues. The CDR3 region has the DNA TGTGCCAGCAGCTCACCTCAGGGGAACTATGGCTACACCTTC. Its protein is CASSSPQGNYGYTF. Supplemented by reference TRBV13 and TRBJ1-2, the full variable domain reads AAGVIQSPRHLIKEKRETATLKCYPIPRHDTVYWYQQGPGQDPQFLISFYEKMQSDKGSIPDRFSAQQFSDYHSELNMSSLELGDSALYFCASSSPQGNYGYTFGSGTRLTVV.

J is TRBJ2-3 and V is TRBV7-2; D uncertain. The CDR3 is 13 amino acids. Trimming stripped 1 base from V and 6 bases from J, with 8 bases between. Per germline, CDR1 SGHTA and CDR2 FQGNSA. CDR3 region: CASSLVLMDTQYF. The CDR3, as DNA: TGTGCCAGCAGCTTAGTACTTATGGATACGCAGTATTTT.

Written as DNA, the CDR3 is TGTGCCAGTAGTATAGGCGGGGGCGCAGATACGCAGTATTTT. Protein product: CASSIGGGADTQYF. This chain links TRBV19 with TRBJ2-3, with D perhaps TRBD2 (7 bases). Germline V gene data show CDR1 as LNHDA and CDR2 as SQIVND (reference sequence). Deletions cut 1 base from V and 4 bases from J, with 9 bases between. The CDR3 sequence is 14 residues long.

J is TRBJ2-1 and V is TRBV6-6; no clear D. Between the trimmed V and J ends, which lost 5 bases and 0 bases, there was a span of 11 bases. The CDR3 loop spans 15 amino acids. Germline V lookup: CDR1 MNHNY, CDR2 SVGAGI (reference sequence). CDR3 loop: CASSATMSSYNEQFF. The CDR3 DNA reads as TGTGCCAGCAGTGCGACAATGAGCTCCTACAATGAGCAGTTCTTC.

This sequence joins TRBV29-1 and TRBJ1-1; 7 bases fit TRBD1. The CDR3 is 15 amino acids. V lost 6 bases, J lost 1 base, and 11 bases stayed unmatched. Germline V CDR1 and CDR2: SQVTM, ANQGSEA. This CDR3 reads CSVGTPDRANTEAFF. CDR3 in DNA: TGCAGCGTCGGGACTCCAGACAGGGCGAACACTGAAGCTTTCTTT.

CDR3 sequence: CASSLKGTSSGNIQYF. The DNA for the CDR3 is TGTGCCAGCAGCTTAAAGGGAACTAGCTCCGGAAACATTCAGTACTTC. The chain recombines TRBV7-2 with TRBJ2-4; D might be TRBD2 (6 bases). Trimming left V 2 bases short and J 6 bases short, with 17 bases between. This CDR3 comprises 16 residues. Germline V gene data show CDR1 as SGHTA and CDR2 as FQGNSA.

This clone was recorded only once. This rearrangement joins TRBV19 to TRBJ2-7; the match to TRBD1 covers 8 bases. V lost 5 bases and J lost 7; bases outside the gene matches: 10. Germline CDR1 LNHDA, CDR2 SQIVND (reference sequence). The CDR3 length is 14 residues. The DNA for the CDR3 is TGTGCCAGTAGTCCCACGGGACAGGTCTATGAGCAGTACTTC. Its translation: CASSPTGQVYEQYF.

The genes are TRBV6-6 and TRBJ2-2, with D perhaps TRBD2 (6 bases). CDR1 and CDR2 from the germline V gene are MNHNY and SVGAGI (reference sequence). This CDR3 is 13 amino acids long. With 6 bases removed from V and 2 bases from J, the gap between germline ends came to 7 bases. The CDR3 sequence: CASSGGNTGELFF. DNA of the CDR3: TGTGCCAGCAGCGGGGGTAACACCGGGGAGCTGTTTTTT.

The chain employs TRBV14 and TRBJ1-2; TRBD1 is a possible D gene (5 bases). The CDR3 consists of 13 residues. V was cut by 2 bases and J by 8 bases, with 12 bases left in between. Germline CDR1 is SGHDN and CDR2 is FVKESK. The CDR3 protein is CASSQIRGLGYTF. The CDR3 nucleotides read TGTGCCAGCAGCCAAATACGGGGGTTGGGCTACACCTTC.

The gene calls are TRBV4-1 and TRBJ2-5; D ambiguous. Germline CDR1 MGHRA, CDR2 YSYEKL. CDR3 length: 14 residues. Trimming left V 1 base short and J 5 bases short, with 11 bases between. CDR3 in amino acids: CASSQVRLVETQYF. In nucleotides, the CDR3 is TGCGCCAGCAGCCAAGTCCGTCTCGTGGAGACCCAGTACTTC.